The entry below gives a single T cell receptor beta chain sequence along with its context. Antigen: not known. Making use of molecular barcodes, quantitative 5'-RACE generated TCR beta libraries. TCRdb re-analysed the 5' RACE reads in MiXCR, keeping a single row per CDR3 protein. The sample has approximately 150,000 distinct CDR3 sequences; under 55% are singletons. The sample comes from a study of CD8 T cells in ankylosing spondylitis. The study's findings and limits: Disease-associated clones were reportedly significantly overrepresented in matched ankylosing spondylitis synovial fluid. Apparently characteristic of ankylosing spondylitis blood was a TCR beta motif (under ten highly homologous variants). Clones that were linked to disease were CD8+ and were relatively rare in peripheral blood.

The sequenced material came from synovial fluid, either unsorted or a sorted T cell fraction (not recorded which). The clonotype was recovered from a male donor with ankylosing spondylitis.

CDR3: CASSPSHYNEQFF. The CDR3 DNA reads TGTGCCAGCAGCCCGTCCCATTACAATGAGCAGTTCTTC. The chain couples TRBV7-2 to TRBJ2-1; D is unclear. Trimming cost V 5 bases and J 4 bases, with 9 bases left between them. The germline V gene encodes CDR1 SGHTA and CDR2 FQGNSA. This CDR3 has 13 amino acids. Filled out from reference TRBV7-2 and TRBJ2-1, the complete variable domain reads GAGVSQSPSNKVTEKGKDVELRCDPISGHTALYWYRQSLGQGLEFLIYFQGNSAPDKSGLPSDRFSAERTGGSVSTLTIQRTQQEDSAVYLCASSPSHYNEQFFGPGTRLTVL.